What follows describes a single T cell receptor beta chain. These data belong to a study of blood T cell repertoires in COVID-19. On the study more broadly: Spain, Italy and the United States supplied samples that represented acute and convalescent COVID-19. T cells, B-cell-depleted T cells, or PBMCs supplied cDNA or gDNA.

The trim removed 3 bases at V and 5 bases at J, leaving 7 bases unmatched. The germline V gene encodes CDR1 SNHLY and CDR2 FYNNEI. CDR3 length equals 15 residues. Original handling: The authors estimated nucleated cell counts from reference gene primer amplification. Here immunoSEQ multiplex PCR was the method, and the copy in TCRdb shows in-frame clones only, minus some. V and J calls and clone size are copied from that table; D and trimming were computed from the DNA. In the table there are some 71,000 clones, roughly 90% of which are singletons. The sample comprised peripheral blood. This TCR came from a man over 45 with acute or convalescent COVID-19. The genes are TRBV2 and TRBJ2-1, with 7 positions matching TRBD2. CDR3 sequence (DNA): TGTGCCAGCAGTGAGGTGGGAGGGAAAGACAATGAGCAGTTCTTC. Its protein product is CASSEVGGKDNEQFF.